A single sample is the source of the 6 T cell receptor beta chains below, sequenced in a study of identical twins. From the 5' RACE reads, TCRdb called clonotypes with MiXCR, one entry per CDR3 protein. The table has about 240,000 distinct CDR3 sequences, about 10% seen once; the top ten hold roughly 10%. The sequencing input was memory T cells sorted from blood. Source of these receptors: a man aged 50 to 60 in good health.

This clonotype was counted a few times. The chain has TRBV30 and TRBJ2-3; maybe TRBD2 (6 bases). V dropped 3 bases and J dropped 3 bases, with 13 bases sitting between them. The CDR3 extends over 14 amino acids. Germline assignment: CDR1 GTSNPN and CDR2 SVGIG (reference sequence). In nucleotides, the CDR3 is TGTGCCTGGAGGATGGGGGGTGGAACAGATACGCAGTATTTT. This encodes CAWRMGGGTDTQYF. Supplemented by reference TRBV30 and TRBJ2-3, the full variable domain reads SQTIHQWPATLVQPVGSPLSLECTVEGTSNPNLYWYRQAAGRGLQLLFYSVGIGQISSEVPQNLSASRPQDRQFILSSKKLLLSDSGFYLCAWRMGGGTDTQYFGPGTRLTVL.

This clonotype was seen many times. The chain employs TRBV5-1 and TRBJ2-5; D is uncertain. The V end lost 1 base, the J end lost 4 bases, and 11 bases lay between the germline ends. This CDR3 spans 14 amino acids. Looked up from germline, CDR1 is SGHRS and CDR2 is YFSETQ. The CDR3 DNA reads TGCGCCAGCAGCTTGTCGAGCAATGGAGAGACCCAGTACTTC. Its protein product is CASSLSSNGETQYF.

This clonotype has at least ten counts. This chain connects TRBV7-2 to TRBJ2-1, with 15 bases matching TRBD2. V lost 5 bases to trimming and J lost 0 bases; unmatched junction nucleotides: 17. The CDR3 spans 22 residues. The germline V gene encodes CDR1 SGHTA and CDR2 FQGNSA. The DNA for the CDR3 is TGTGCCAGCAGCACTCCAGGGACTAGCGGGGGGTCCACTCGGAGCTCCTACAATGAGCAGTTCTTC. This encodes CASSTPGTSGGSTRSSYNEQFF.

Points on this clonotype: Just one base apart from a much larger clone, this may be a read error. The chain carries TRBV24-1 and TRBJ2-3; perhaps TRBD1 as D (5 bases). In germline, CDR1 is KGHDR, CDR2 SFDVKD. V was cut by 5 bases and J by 4 bases, with 24 bases left in between. The CDR3 consists of 18 residues. In nucleotides, the CDR3 is TGTGCCACCAGTGGCACCCGGCAGGGTAGAAACCAAGCAGATACGCAGTATTTT. This gives the protein CATSGTRQGRNQADTQYF.

V and J are TRBV27 and TRBJ1-1; D possibly corresponds to TRBD1 (6 bases). CDR3 size: 15 residues. Trimming took off 6 bases at V and 1 base at J, with 15 bases between the two ends. The germline CDR1 and CDR2 sequences are MNHEY and SMNVEV (reference sequence). The CDR3 nucleotides read TGTGCCAGCAGAAAAAGGGGGGGGACGAACACTGAAGCTTTCTTT. The encoded protein is CASRKRGGTNTEAFF.

This clonotype was detected a few times. V and J are TRBV9 and TRBJ2-1; tentative D call: TRBD2 (6 bases). The CDR3 totals 15 residues. Germline V lookup: CDR1 SGDLS, CDR2 YYNGEE. V was trimmed by 4 bases and J by 5 bases, leaving 16 bases between them. This chain's CDR3 is CASSSPGSWDNEQFF. The CDR3 region has the DNA TGTGCCAGCAGCTCCCCCGGGAGTTGGGACAATGAGCAGTTCTTC.